Listed here is a single TCR beta chain. Its binding antigen is unknown. There are no base qualities to consult, and no much larger clone falls within one base. This entry is derived from a study of cytomegalovirus exposure and HLA in healthy donors (TCRdb year 2017). About the investigation overall: According to an earlier analysis of 587 of the donors, some 180 million T cells yielded roughly 110 million unique TCR beta sequences and approximately 300 Gb of sequence data. About 310 gigabases of sequencing data and tens of millions of unique TCR sequences were included in an early release covering 500 to 750 HLA-typed donors. The genetic ancestry cluster associated with self-reported Caucasian donors included around 76% of the 398 genotyped donors. The study aimed to test whether cataloging public T cell receptors could reveal signatures of past pathogen exposure. The T cell repertoires of about 700 subjects were profiled by immunosequencing and related to cytomegalovirus serostatus. Besides the first cohort of 666 subjects, a separate validation cohort made up of about 120 different subjects was used. The study combined high-throughput TCR immunosequencing, statistical association of individual TCRs with disease status, and machine learning to predict cytomegalovirus infection status. To study patterns of TCR occurrence, a later analysis re-analyzed previously published TCR beta repertoires from around 660 donors and added high-resolution HLA genotyping. The later analysis used no new phenotypic data to find candidate immune exposures, relying instead on TCR beta sequences and their occurrence across donors. An earlier analysis of 587 of the donors applied high-throughput TCR beta sequencing to assess whether each TCR beta V gene segment acted as functional or pseudogenic. Donor age, sex, ethnicity and CMV serostatus were compiled together with the repertoire data. A later genetic analysis used genome-wide SNP genotypes for about 65% of the roughly 700 donors, treating that subset as a discovery cohort. Every discovery cohort repertoire had been produced on one sequencing platform. HLA typing covered class I and class II loci at four-digit resolution. Typing coverage differed by locus: A, B, C, DRB1 and DQB1 were typed in about 629-640 donors, DQA1 in roughly 510, DPA1 in around 600, and DPB1 in 472. Because of strong linkage in the cohort, roughly five DR-DQ haplotypes were treated as single units for association and clustering. Across 300 to 400 genotyped donors of the cohort, an average of 235,054 unique TCR beta nucleotide sequences per donor were sequenced, and roughly a sixth of those sequences were non-productive.

General study outcomes and caveats: Because counts were too low, approximately 15 rarely observed V segments, including chromosome 9 orphons, were excluded from the earlier analysis of 500 to 700 of the donors. The authors suggested that the approach could potentially be extended to other disease states and immunological phenotypes. Because some donors lacked HLA typing at each locus, the association tests relied only on the typed subset. In the study, around 160 TCR beta chains were listed as associated with cytomegalovirus. Immune exposure information for the cohort was limited to CMV serostatus. Compared with equally common non-associated chains, HLA-associated TCR beta chains in a later analysis were more clonally expanded and had lower generation probabilities. Across donors, most TCR sequences were observed very rarely, whereas some public TCRs were present in many individuals. Most CMV-associated TCR beta chains appeared to be HLA-restricted in a later analysis, and the HLA associations seemed to be driven largely by CMV exposure. Three of the identified cytomegalovirus-associated TCR beta chains were confirmed in vitro to be specific for cytomegalovirus antigens. A cluster of highly shared sequence variants was judged likely to represent a technical artifact of the sequencing pipeline. Specific HLA alleles were associated with roughly 17,000 TCR beta sequences at a false discovery rate of 0.05 in a later analysis. Roughly uniform sequencing depth across donors was assumed in presence/absence analyses, although this assumption may not hold. In this cohort, only TCR beta chains were sequenced, and detectable features were limited by the absence of alpha or paired-chain data. A further reported finding was that TCR beta sequences accurately predicted the HLA-A and HLA-B alleles for most subjects in the first cohort. Because the 87-base-pair reads could not distinguish some IMGT-functional V segments, including TRBV6-2 and TRBV6-3, those segments were excluded. Linkage disequilibrium might explain the correlated functional status among segregating V segments, but an unknown experimental factor could not be excluded. When HLA alleles, especially DR and DQ, strongly co-occurred, TCR associations were difficult to assign to individual alleles. An earlier analysis of 450 to 750 of the donors showed that most TCR beta V segments appeared in productive rearrangements either about 90% or about 30% of the time, which broadly matched IMGT annotations. In a later genetic analysis, fewer N-insertions in productive TCRs were reported among donors in an Asian-associated ancestry cluster than the roughly 700-donor mean. The classifier was reported to diagnose cytomegalovirus status with high specificity and sensitivity in both the original cohort and the validation cohort. An association between a missense DCLRE1C variant and V-gene and J-gene trimming of TCR beta chains was found in a later genetic analysis and replicated in an independent cohort. According to a later analysis, TCR association rates differed among HLA loci, with DRB1 alleles showing the most associated TCRs and HLA-C alleles showing the fewest. According to a later analysis, parvovirus B19, influenza, CMV and Epstein-Barr virus appeared linked to several top co-occurrence clusters.

In total, just over 650 healthy bone marrow donors made up the cohort. Cohort members were all nominally healthy when sampled, although unrecorded immune exposures were likely present. The donor was CMV seropositive and was included in the group of 250 to 300 seropositive cohort members. A peripheral blood sample was collected from each donor, and TCR beta sequencing was performed on peripheral blood mononuclear cells. Genomic DNA extraction from the blood cell samples was performed with the Qiagen DNeasy Blood Extraction Kit. Libraries were constructed by the immunoSEQ multiplex PCR assay. The multiplex PCR relied on a mix of 60 forward primers for TCR Vbeta segments and 13 reverse primers for TCR Jbeta segments. A multiplex PCR assay on genomic DNA amplified the CDR3 region of rearranged TCR beta genes. The amplified TCR beta libraries were sequenced on the Illumina HiSeq System as 87-base-pair reads. On the authors' methods: A later analysis counted about 80 million unique TCR beta chains across the 640 or so repertoires, and around 9.9 million of these chains were shared by at least two donors. Raw reads were error-corrected and collapsed into unique sequences by a nearest-neighbor algorithm in which closely related sequences were merged to remove PCR and sequencing errors. V, D and J gene segments were assigned by aligning CDR3 sequences to IMGT reference sequences. For a sequence to be retained, a match of at least six nucleotides was required to both a V gene segment and a J gene segment. A rearrangement counted as productive if the CDR3 had no stop codons and remained in frame with V and J, and every other rearrangement counted as non-productive. CDR3 was defined by IMGT convention, running from the second conserved V-encoded cysteine to the conserved J-encoded phenylalanine. The earlier analysis of some 580 of the donors excluded any sequence lacking an unambiguous match to a single V gene segment. In an earlier analysis of several hundred of the donors, V segments were called functional above 56.7% productive rearrangements and were called segregating when the between-donor standard deviation exceeded 5%. To diagnose cytomegalovirus status from the catalog of TCR beta chain sequences, a statistical classification framework was built. In a later analysis, V and J genes were assigned by comparing TCR nucleotide sequences against IMGT/GENE-DB human TR gene sequences. A later analysis assigned CDR3 sequences and most-parsimonious VDJ recombination scenarios with the TCRdist pipeline. In a later analysis, every TCR beta chain was defined by the combination of its CDR3 amino acid sequence and its V-gene family, and reads without a unique V-gene family were dropped. In a later analysis, several hundred highly shared, low-generation-probability nucleotide sequences were removed to address suspected cross-contamination and a sequencing artifact. In a later analysis, a clonal expansion index was calculated for each public chain from normalized within-repertoire ranks of inferred template counts. Generation probabilities in a later analysis came from a VDJ recombination model fitted to out-of-frame rearrangements, and those results were checked against IGoR. In a later analysis, TCR-TCR, TCR-HLA and TCR-CMV co-occurrence was scored with hypergeometric tests, and a repertoire-size bias correction was applied to TCR pairs. In a later analysis, false discovery rates were estimated by permuting HLA or CMV assignments 20 times. In a later analysis, co-occurring TCRs were grouped using DBSCAN, with TCRdist sequence similarity added in when clustering inside HLA-allele-positive subsets. Co-occurrence clustering excluded repertoires with fewer than 30,000 or more than 120,000 public chains, plus five with anomalous nucleotide sharing. The table comes from immuneACCESS by way of TCRdb, which keeps in-frame sequences with V and J called. Part of the clones is missing from these tables; in studies checked, under half for an unresolved V gene and the rest for unknown reasons. The DNA gave D and trimming, while V, J and clone size come from that table. The sample contains around 250,000 clones, approximately 80% of them found a single time. The top ten constitute around 8.6% of the sample.

V lost 4 bases and J lost 8 bases; the stretch between them is 9 bases long. For CDR1 and CDR2, the germline V gene lists KGHSH and LQKENI. Including cysteine and phenylalanine, the CDR3 has 12 amino acids. Left in the record is the CDR3 DNA by itself, 36 bases read in frame from the first base. The receptor chain draws on TRBV18 and TRBJ2-1; the D gene cannot be resolved reliably. Sequencing was done on a sample of PBMCs. The TCR comes from a woman aged 60 to 75 in good health and CMV-seropositive. CDR3 loop: CASSRTSYEQFF. Here is the DNA: TGTGCCAGCTCACGCACAAGTTATGAGCAGTTCTTC.